Presented here are 20 T cell receptor beta chains from one specimen sequenced in a study of T-cell memory formation after mild COVID-19. TCRdb reprocessed the 5' RACE reads via MiXCR and lists one record per CDR3 protein. The table records under 450,000 distinct CDR3 sequences, under 15% of them present only once. The specimen sequenced was PBMCs or a T cell subset sorted from them (not recorded which). Receptors originate from a man younger than 30 who had mild COVID-19 (a few samples of this study predate the infection). Cell type and time point are not known.

V usage is TRBV7-3 and J usage is TRBJ2-7; possible D gene TRBD1, 6 bases. The germline V gene encodes CDR1 SGHTA and CDR2 FQGTGA. The CDR3 is 17 amino acids. Trimming took 2 bases from V and 2 from J, leaving 19 bases between them. CDR3 in DNA: TGTGCCAGCAGCTTACCAGGAGGACAGCACGATCCCTACGAGCAGTACTTC. It is translated as CASSLPGGQHDPYEQYF.

This clonotype was counted a few times. CDR3 in DNA: TGTGCCAGCAGTTTATGGGCGGGGGGGAGTGGCCCACCCCTCCACTTT. Translated: CASSLWAGGSGPPLHF. This sequence joins TRBV27 and TRBJ1-6; tentatively, D is TRBD1 (5 bases). Trimming shortened V by 1 base and J by 11 bases, and 18 bases separated the two germline ends. There are 16 residues in the CDR3. The V gene's germline CDR1 is MNHEY and CDR2 SMNVEV (reference sequence).

This clonotype was recorded many times. The rearrangement joins TRBV4-3 to TRBJ1-1; tentatively, D is TRBD1 (5 bases). The germline V gene encodes CDR1 LGHNA and CDR2 YSLEER. Trimming removed 0 bases from V and 5 bases from J, with 19 bases in between. CDR3 length: 17 residues. CDR3 in amino acids: CASSQEWGRAGRTEAFF. CDR3 coding DNA: TGCGCCAGCAGCCAAGAATGGGGACGGGCTGGGAGAACTGAAGCTTTCTTT.

A note on this clonotype: One end of the junction varies from germline; a read error may be responsible. V gene TRBV28 combines with J gene TRBJ2-4; 9 bases are a match to TRBD2. Germline CDR1 MDHEN, CDR2 SYDVKM. CDR3 size: 12 residues. The CDR3 nucleotides read TGTGCCAGCAGTACCCAAACTAGCGGGCCCAGCTTC. Protein: CASSTQTSGPSF. The full variable domain, in which reference TRBV28 and TRBJ2-4 provide the parts outside the CDR3, is DVKVTQSSRYLVKRTGEKVFLECVQDMDHENMFWYRQDPGLGLRLIYFSYDVKMKEKGDIPEGYSVSREKKERFSLILESASTNQTSMYLCASSTQTSGPSFGAGTRLSVL.

The CDR3 nucleotides are TGTGCCAGTAGTACCCATACCGGGACAGATAGCAATCAGCCCCAGCATTTT. The encoded protein is CASSTHTGTDSNQPQHF. V gene TRBV19 combines with J gene TRBJ1-5, with 7 bases fitting TRBD1. The CDR3 consists of 17 residues. The V gene's germline CDR1 is LNHDA and CDR2 SQIVND (reference sequence). V was pared by 4 bases and J by 0 bases, with 9 bases of the junction left unmatched. Supplemented by reference TRBV19 and TRBJ1-5, the full variable domain reads DGGITQSPKYLFRKEGQNVTLSCEQNLNHDAMYWYRQDPGQGLRLIYYSQIVNDFQKGDIAEGYSVSREKKESFPLTVTSAQKNPTAFYLCASSTHTGTDSNQPQHFGDGTRLSIL.

This clonotype appeared many times. The V call is TRBV9, the J call TRBJ2-3, with D tentatively TRBD2 (6 bases). This CDR3 has 14 residues. CDR1 and CDR2 (germline): SGDLS, YYNGEE. Trimming took 0 bases from V and 3 from J, leaving 8 bases between them. The DNA for the CDR3 is TGTGCCAGCAGCGTAGTCGGGAGAACAGATACGCAGTATTTT. It translates to CASSVVGRTDTQYF.

This clonotype was counted at least ten times. The chain uses TRBV25-1 and TRBJ1-6; D unresolved. CDR1 MGHDK and CDR2 SYGVNS come from the germline V gene. The CDR3 is 14 amino acids. V lost 5 bases and J lost 7, with 12 bases in between. DNA for the CDR3: TGTGCCAGCAGTACCGCAGGTTCCAATTCACCCCTCCACTTT. It is translated as CASSTAGSNSPLHF. Full variable domain (rest looked up from reference TRBV25-1 and TRBJ1-6): EADIYQTPRYLVIGTGKKITLECSQTMGHDKMYWYQQDPGMELHLIHYSYGVNSTEKGDLSSESTVSRIRTEHFPLTLESARPSHTSQYLCASSTAGSNSPLHFGNGTRLTVT.

This clonotype showed up many times. V is TRBV5-1 and J is TRBJ2-1; a possible D gene is TRBD1 (6 bases). The germline gives CDR1 SGHRS, CDR2 YFSETQ. Trimming left V 2 bases short and J 0 bases short, with 6 bases between. There are 14 residues in the CDR3. The CDR3 loop is CASSLQGSYNEQFF. The CDR3 nucleotides read TGCGCCAGCAGCTTACAGGGCTCCTACAATGAGCAGTTCTTC.

The gene calls are TRBV7-9 and TRBJ2-1; weak D call: TRBD2 (6 bases). The CDR3 totals 17 residues. Germline lookup yields CDR1 SEHNR and CDR2 FQNEAQ (reference sequence). V lost 5 bases, J lost 0 bases, and 17 bases lay in between. The CDR3, as DNA: TGTGCCAGCAGCCTCGGCGGCGCCGGGAGCTCCTACAATGAGCAGTTCTTC. Protein sequence: CASSLGGAGSSYNEQFF. Based on the CDR3 plus reference TRBV7-9 and TRBJ2-1, the full variable domain is DTGVSQNPRHKITKRGQNVTFRCDPISEHNRLYWYRQTLGQGPEFLTYFQNEAQLEKSRLLSDRFSAERPKGSFSTLEIQRTEQGDSAMYLCASSLGGAGSSYNEQFFGPGTRLTVL.

This clonotype turned up a few times. The CDR3 DNA is TGTGCCAGCAGCTTAGTTGCAGGGTTTGGTGAAAAACTGTTTTTT. Translated: CASSLVAGFGEKLFF. The chain has TRBV7-6 and TRBJ1-4, with D perhaps TRBD1 (5 bases). This CDR3 contains 15 residues. The V gene lost 1 base and the J gene lost 7 bases, with 13 bases spanning the gap. CDR1 is SGHVS and CDR2 is FNYEAQ in the germline V gene.

Many counts were recorded for this clonotype. The chain recombines TRBV7-2 with TRBJ1-5; 7 bases are a match to TRBD1. The CDR3 covers 18 residues. V shed 1 base, J shed 0 bases, and the junction held 9 bases outside the gene matches. Germline V gene data show CDR1 as SGHTA and CDR2 as FQGNSA. DNA for the CDR3: TGTGCCAGCAGCTTAGGGGGCGGACAGGCCTATAGCAATCAGCCCCAGCATTTT. Translating it yields CASSLGGGQAYSNQPQHF. Using reference TRBV7-2 and TRBJ1-5 for the parts outside the CDR3, the full variable domain is GAGVSQSPSNKVTEKGKDVELRCDPISGHTALYWYRQSLGQGLEFLIYFQGNSAPDKSGLPSDRFSAERTGGSVSTLTIQRTQQEDSAVYLCASSLGGGQAYSNQPQHFGDGTRLSIL.

This sequence joins TRBV20-1 and TRBJ1-2; no reliable D call. Trimming took off 2 bases at V and 1 base at J, with 11 bases between the two ends. This CDR3 is 14 amino acids long. Germline CDR1 and CDR2: DFQATT and SNEGSKA (reference sequence). CDR3 in amino acids: CSARRSGDNYGYTF. Here the CDR3 DNA reads TGCAGTGCTAGAAGATCCGGTGATAACTATGGCTACACCTTC.

V gene TRBV3-1 combines with J gene TRBJ2-3; 12 bases match TRBD2. CDR3 length: 17 amino acids. Trimming took 5 bases from V and 6 from J; bases not matched to a gene: 12. Germline V CDR1 and CDR2: LGHDT, YNNKEL (reference sequence). DNA for the CDR3: TGTGCCAGCAGCTCCCGACTAGCGGGGGCCTCTATTGATACGCAGTATTTT. This sequence encodes CASSSRLAGASIDTQYF.

This clonotype was detected many times. V is TRBV6-2 or TRBV6-3 and J is TRBJ2-3; unclear D gene. Per germline, CDR1 MNHEY and CDR2 SVGEGT. Trimming removed 5 bases from V and 4 bases from J, with 13 bases in between. The length of the CDR3 is 14 residues. The CDR3 here is CASSPWHNADTQYF. CDR3 sequence (DNA): TGTGCCAGCAGTCCCTGGCATAACGCAGATACGCAGTATTTT.

This chain connects TRBV2 to TRBJ1-1; D ambiguous. Germline assignment: CDR1 SNHLY and CDR2 FYNNEI. This CDR3 is built from 15 residues. Trimming removed 2 bases from V and 2 bases from J, with 12 bases in between. CDR3 nucleotide sequence: TGTGCCAGCAGTGAACAAAGGACCGTAAACACTGAAGCTTTCTTT. It translates to CASSEQRTVNTEAFF.

This chain uses TRBV20-1 with TRBJ1-1; D remains ambiguous. CDR1 is DFQATT and CDR2 is SNEGSKA in the germline V gene (reference sequence). This CDR3 is built from 11 residues. This CDR3 reads CTVRRNTEAFF. The CDR3 coding sequence is TGCACCGTAAGGAGGAACACTGAAGCTTTCTTT.

The rearrangement joins TRBV12-3 or TRBV12-4 to TRBJ1-1; D is perhaps TRBD1 (6 bases). CDR3 length: 12 amino acids. Deletions cut 7 bases from V and 8 bases from J, with 14 bases between. CDR3: CASTSGALEAFF. Here the CDR3 DNA reads TGTGCCAGCACCTCGGGGGCTCTGGAAGCTTTCTTT.

This clonotype was observed a few times. The rearrangement joins TRBV15 to TRBJ2-2; the D gene is possibly TRBD1 (6 bases). Germline V gene data show CDR1 as LNHNV and CDR2 as YYDKDF (reference sequence). This CDR3 is built from 15 residues. Trimming left V 2 bases short and J 4 bases short, with 11 bases between. As DNA, the CDR3 is TGTGCCACCAGCAGATCCGACAGGACCACCGGGGAGCTGTTTTTT. It is translated as CATSRSDRTTGELFF.

The table lists this clonotype with a few counts. The V call is TRBV6-2 or TRBV6-3, the J call TRBJ2-1; no clear D. The germline CDR1 and CDR2 sequences are MNHEY and SVGEGT. CDR3 length: 15 amino acids. Trimming removed 2 bases at V and 3 bases at J, with 11 bases between. The CDR3 DNA sequence: TGTGCCAGCAGTTACGAACTACCCGTCTACAATGAGCAGTTCTTC. Translation gives CASSYELPVYNEQFF.

This clonotype was observed at least ten times. The chain has TRBV7-2 and TRBJ2-3; TRBD2 might be the D (5 bases). Germline loops: CDR1 SGHTA, CDR2 FQGNSA. CDR3 length equals 15 residues. Trimming removed 1 base at V and 2 bases at J, with 10 bases between. CDR3 sequence (DNA): TGTGCCAGCAGCTTAGTGTTGGGAGCCACAGATACGCAGTATTTT. Translating it yields CASSLVLGATDTQYF.